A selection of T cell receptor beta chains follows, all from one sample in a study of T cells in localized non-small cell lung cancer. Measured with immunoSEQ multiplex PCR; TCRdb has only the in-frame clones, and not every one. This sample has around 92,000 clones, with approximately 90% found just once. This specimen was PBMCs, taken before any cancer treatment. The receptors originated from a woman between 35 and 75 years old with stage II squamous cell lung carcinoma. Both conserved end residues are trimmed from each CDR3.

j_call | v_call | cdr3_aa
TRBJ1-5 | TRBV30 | AWSVGTRNQPQH
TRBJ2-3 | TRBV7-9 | ASKDGTLAPDTQY
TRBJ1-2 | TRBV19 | ASSRPGAYYGYT
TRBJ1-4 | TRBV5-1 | ASSRDRGGGEKLF
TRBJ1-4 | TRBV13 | ASSLGPMGEKLF
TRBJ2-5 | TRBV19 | ASSPGGRGETQY
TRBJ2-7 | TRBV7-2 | ASSLQITYEQY
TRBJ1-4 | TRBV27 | ASSPGFGGWEKLF
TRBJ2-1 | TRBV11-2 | ASSLQGGVVNEQF
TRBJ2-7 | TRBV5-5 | ASSHPTGLDEQY